This is a list of T cell receptor beta chains from one sample in a study of early T cells in non-severe SARS-CoV-2 infection. TCRdb re-called the 5' RACE reads with MiXCR, one entry per CDR3 protein. The table lists approximately 20,000 distinct CDR3 sequences, roughly 4.7% of them singletons. The specimen was whole blood. These receptors were obtained from an adult who was a healthcare worker with PCR-confirmed SARS-CoV-2 infection or an uninfected control (not recorded which). Each CDR3 is given with its conserved first and last residue. The size field is filled for only some rows; it gives once, few, many or a size class.

abundance: .
v_gene: TRBV2
CDR3aa: CASSRGGALVDTQYF

abundance: few
v_gene: TRBV2
CDR3aa: CASRQKTSTDTQYF

abundance: many
v_gene: TRBV20-1
CDR3aa: CSARGLAGGPTYEQYF

abundance: .
v_gene: TRBV6-2/TRBV6-3
CDR3aa: CASRLGLGTSFYEQYF

abundance: many
v_gene: TRBV7-2
CDR3aa: CASSFGNSYEQYF

abundance: many
v_gene: TRBV4-3
CDR3aa: CASSQDVIPITDTQYF

abundance: many
v_gene: TRBV4-3
CDR3aa: CASSQDVGVRTRLLPSNNEQFF

abundance: many
v_gene: TRBV4-3
CDR3aa: CASSQGWDRGSEQYF

abundance: many
v_gene: TRBV18
CDR3aa: CASSRAQALQETQYF

abundance: .
v_gene: TRBV28
CDR3aa: CASSLTSHSYEQYF

abundance: .
v_gene: TRBV28
CDR3aa: CASSFEQFDNTQYF

abundance: many
v_gene: TRBV28
CDR3aa: CASRLGDRYSYNEQFF

abundance: many
v_gene: TRBV6-6
CDR3aa: CASTLLVGGNEQYF

abundance: many
v_gene: TRBV29-1
CDR3aa: CSATPGTPNYGYTF

abundance: .
v_gene: TRBV20-1
CDR3aa: CSAETSGGALETQYF

abundance: few
v_gene: TRBV10-3
CDR3aa: CAISAPGYQETQYF

abundance: medium-sized
v_gene: TRBV27
CDR3aa: CASSLSIQGQLYNEQFF

abundance: many
v_gene: TRBV6-5
CDR3aa: CASGPYMVTDTQYF

abundance: many
v_gene: TRBV12-5
CDR3aa: CASGHGGAEETQYF

abundance: many
v_gene: TRBV19
CDR3aa: CASSHLLSGAEAFF

abundance: few
v_gene: TRBV7-9
CDR3aa: CASSQGDGWGQPQHF

abundance: many
v_gene: TRBV7-2
CDR3aa: CASSFGSHNSPLHF

abundance: .
v_gene: TRBV7-2
CDR3aa: CASSLSWTSGTGELFF

abundance: many
v_gene: TRBV28
CDR3aa: CASSLGSYEQYF

abundance: many
v_gene: TRBV7-2
CDR3aa: CASSHPPSRGTDTQYF

abundance: many
v_gene: TRBV27
CDR3aa: CASSSLRGSTEAFF

abundance: many
v_gene: TRBV20-1
CDR3aa: CSARDPEVGGYTF

abundance: many
v_gene: TRBV30
CDR3aa: CAWSVGTGPYEQYF